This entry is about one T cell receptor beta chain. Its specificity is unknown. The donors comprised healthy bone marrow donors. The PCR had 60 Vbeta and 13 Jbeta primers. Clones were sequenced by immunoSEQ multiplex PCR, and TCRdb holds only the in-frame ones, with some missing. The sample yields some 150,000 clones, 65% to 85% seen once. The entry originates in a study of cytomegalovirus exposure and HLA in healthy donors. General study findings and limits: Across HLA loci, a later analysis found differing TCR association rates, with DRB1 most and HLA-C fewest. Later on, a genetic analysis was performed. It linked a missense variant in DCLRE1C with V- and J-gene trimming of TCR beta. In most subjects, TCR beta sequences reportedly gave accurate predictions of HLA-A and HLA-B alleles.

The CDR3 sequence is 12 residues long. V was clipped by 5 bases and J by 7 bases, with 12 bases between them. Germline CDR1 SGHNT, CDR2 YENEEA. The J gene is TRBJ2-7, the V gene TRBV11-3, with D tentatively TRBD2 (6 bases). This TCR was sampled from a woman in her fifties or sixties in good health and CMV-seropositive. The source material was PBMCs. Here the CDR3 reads CASSRGGGEQYF. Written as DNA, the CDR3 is TGTGCCAGCAGCCGCGGTGGGGGGGAGCAGTACTTC.